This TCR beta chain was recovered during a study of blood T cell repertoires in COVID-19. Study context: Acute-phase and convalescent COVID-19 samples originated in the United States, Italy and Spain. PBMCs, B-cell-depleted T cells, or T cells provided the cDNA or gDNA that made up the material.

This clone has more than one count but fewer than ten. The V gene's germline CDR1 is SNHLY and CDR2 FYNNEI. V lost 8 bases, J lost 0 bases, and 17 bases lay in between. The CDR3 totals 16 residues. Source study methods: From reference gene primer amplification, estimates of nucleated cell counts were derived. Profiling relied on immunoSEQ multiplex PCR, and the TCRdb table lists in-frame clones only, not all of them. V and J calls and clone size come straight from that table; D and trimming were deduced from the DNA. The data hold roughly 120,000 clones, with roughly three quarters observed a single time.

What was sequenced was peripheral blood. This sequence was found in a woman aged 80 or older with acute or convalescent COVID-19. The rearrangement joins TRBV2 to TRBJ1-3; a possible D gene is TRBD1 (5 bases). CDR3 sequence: CASRAPPRASGNTIYF. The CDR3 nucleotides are TGTGCCAGCCGAGCCCCCCCCAGGGCCTCTGGAAACACCATATATTTT.